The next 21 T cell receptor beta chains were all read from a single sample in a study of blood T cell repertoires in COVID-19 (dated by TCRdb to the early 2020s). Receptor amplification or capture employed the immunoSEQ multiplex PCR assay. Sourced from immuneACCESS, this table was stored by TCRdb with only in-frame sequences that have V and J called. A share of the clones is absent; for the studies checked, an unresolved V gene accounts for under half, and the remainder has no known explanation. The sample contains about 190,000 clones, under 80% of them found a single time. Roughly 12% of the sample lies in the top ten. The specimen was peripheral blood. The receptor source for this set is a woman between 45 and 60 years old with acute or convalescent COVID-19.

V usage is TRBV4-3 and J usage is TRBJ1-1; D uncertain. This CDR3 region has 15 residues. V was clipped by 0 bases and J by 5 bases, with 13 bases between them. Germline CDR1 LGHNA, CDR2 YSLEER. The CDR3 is CASSQDLFPGTEAFF. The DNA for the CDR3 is TGCGCCAGCAGCCAAGATCTATTTCCCGGGACTGAAGCTTTCTTT.

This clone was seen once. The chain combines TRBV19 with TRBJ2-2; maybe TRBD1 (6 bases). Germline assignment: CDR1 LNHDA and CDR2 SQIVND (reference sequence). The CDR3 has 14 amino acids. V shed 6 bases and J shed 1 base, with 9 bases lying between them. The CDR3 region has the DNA TGTGCCAGTAGATTACAGGGGAACACCGGGGAGCTGTTTTTT. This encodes CASRLQGNTGELFF. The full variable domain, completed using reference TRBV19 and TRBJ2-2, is DGGITQSPKYLFRKEGQNVTLSCEQNLNHDAMYWYRQDPGQGLRLIYYSQIVNDFQKGDIAEGYSVSREKKESFPLTVTSAQKNPTAFYLCASRLQGNTGELFFGEGSRLTVL.

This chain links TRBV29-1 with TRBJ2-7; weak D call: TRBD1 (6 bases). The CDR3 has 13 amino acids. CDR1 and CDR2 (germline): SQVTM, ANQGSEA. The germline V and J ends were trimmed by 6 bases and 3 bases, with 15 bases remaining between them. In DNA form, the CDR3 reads TGCAGCGTCATTGGACAGATGGGCTACGAGCAGTACTTC. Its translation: CSVIGQMGYEQYF.

The CDR3 bases are TGTGCCAGTAGTCCTGGGAACAGGGGAATCAAAAACATTCAGTACTTC. Translating it yields CASSPGNRGIKNIQYF. The chain links TRBV19 to TRBJ2-4, with 7 bases lining up with TRBD1. The V and J ends lost 5 bases and 3 bases, in that order; junction bases with no gene match: 10. CDR3 length: 16 residues. Germline V lookup: CDR1 LNHDA, CDR2 SQIVND (reference sequence).

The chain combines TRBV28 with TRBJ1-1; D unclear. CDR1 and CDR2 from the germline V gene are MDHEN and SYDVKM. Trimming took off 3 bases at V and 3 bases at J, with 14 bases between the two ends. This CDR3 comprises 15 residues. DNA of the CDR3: TGTGCCAGCAGTTTGTATTCAGGCTCTCACACTGAAGCTTTCTTT. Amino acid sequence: CASSLYSGSHTEAFF.

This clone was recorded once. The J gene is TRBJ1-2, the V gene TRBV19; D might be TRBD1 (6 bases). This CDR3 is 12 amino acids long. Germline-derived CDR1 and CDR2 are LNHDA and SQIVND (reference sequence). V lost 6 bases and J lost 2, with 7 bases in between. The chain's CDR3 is CASRDSNYGYTF. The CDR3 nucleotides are TGTGCCAGTAGGGACAGCAACTATGGCTACACCTTC.

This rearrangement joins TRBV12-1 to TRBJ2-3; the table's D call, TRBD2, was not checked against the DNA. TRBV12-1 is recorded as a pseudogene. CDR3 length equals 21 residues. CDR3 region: CASSTRGTSGTLVPSTDTQYF. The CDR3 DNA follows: TGTGCCAGCAGCACCCGCGGGACTAGCGGGACCCTGGTTCCGAGCACAGATACGCAGTATTTT.

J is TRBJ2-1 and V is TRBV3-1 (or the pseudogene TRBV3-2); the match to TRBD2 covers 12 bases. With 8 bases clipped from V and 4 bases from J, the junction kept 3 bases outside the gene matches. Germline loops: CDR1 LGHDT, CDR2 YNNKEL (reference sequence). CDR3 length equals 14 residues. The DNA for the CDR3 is TGTGCCAGCCGGACTAGCGGGAAATACAATGAGCAGTTCTTC. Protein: CASRTSGKYNEQFF.

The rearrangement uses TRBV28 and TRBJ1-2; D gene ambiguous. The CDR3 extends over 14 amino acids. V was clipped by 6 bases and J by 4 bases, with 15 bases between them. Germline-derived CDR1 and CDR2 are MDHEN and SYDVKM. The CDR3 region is CASSPGLTSYGYTF. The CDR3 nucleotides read TGTGCCAGCAGCCCTGGACTGACTTCCTATGGCTACACCTTC.

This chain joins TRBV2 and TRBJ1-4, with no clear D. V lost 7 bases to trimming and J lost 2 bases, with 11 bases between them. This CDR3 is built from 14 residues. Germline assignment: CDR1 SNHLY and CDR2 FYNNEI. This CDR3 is CASMVVGTNEKLFF. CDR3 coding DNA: TGTGCCAGCATGGTGGTCGGGACTAATGAAAAACTGTTTTTT. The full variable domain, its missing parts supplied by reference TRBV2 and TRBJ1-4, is EPEVTQTPSHQVTQMGQEVILRCVPISNHLYFYWYRQILGQKVEFLVSFYNNEISEKSEIFDDQFSVERPDGSNFTLKIRSTKLEDSAMYFCASMVVGTNEKLFFGSGTQLSVL.

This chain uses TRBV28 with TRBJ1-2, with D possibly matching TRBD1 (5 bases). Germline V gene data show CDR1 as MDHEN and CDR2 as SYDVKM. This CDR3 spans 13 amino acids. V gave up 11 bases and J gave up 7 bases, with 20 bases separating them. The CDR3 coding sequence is TGTGCCGGGGGGGGTCGCGCTGACTCTGGCTACACCTTC. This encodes CAGGGRADSGYTF.

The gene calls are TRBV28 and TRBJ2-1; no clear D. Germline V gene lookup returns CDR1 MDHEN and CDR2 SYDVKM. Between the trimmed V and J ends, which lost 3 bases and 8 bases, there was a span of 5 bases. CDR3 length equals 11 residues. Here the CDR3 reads CASSLPDEQFF. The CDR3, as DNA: TGTGCCAGCAGTTTGCCGGATGAGCAGTTCTTC. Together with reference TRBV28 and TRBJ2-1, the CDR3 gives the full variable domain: DVKVTQSSRYLVKRTGEKVFLECVQDMDHENMFWYRQDPGLGLRLIYFSYDVKMKEKGDIPEGYSVSREKKERFSLILESASTNQTSMYLCASSLPDEQFFGPGTRLTVL.

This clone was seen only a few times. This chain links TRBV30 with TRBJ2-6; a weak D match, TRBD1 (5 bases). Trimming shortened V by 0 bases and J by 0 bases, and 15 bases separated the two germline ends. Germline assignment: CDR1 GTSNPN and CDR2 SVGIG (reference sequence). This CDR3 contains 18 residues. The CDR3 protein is CAWSVARQFNSGANVLTF. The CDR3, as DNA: TGTGCCTGGAGTGTCGCCCGACAGTTTAACTCTGGGGCCAACGTCCTGACTTTC.

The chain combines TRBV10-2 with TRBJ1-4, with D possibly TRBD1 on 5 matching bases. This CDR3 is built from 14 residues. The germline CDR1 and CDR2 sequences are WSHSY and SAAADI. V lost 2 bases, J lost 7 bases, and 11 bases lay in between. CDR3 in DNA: TGCGCCAGCAGTGAGCGATACGGGGGTGAAAAACTGTTTTTT. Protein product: CASSERYGGEKLFF.

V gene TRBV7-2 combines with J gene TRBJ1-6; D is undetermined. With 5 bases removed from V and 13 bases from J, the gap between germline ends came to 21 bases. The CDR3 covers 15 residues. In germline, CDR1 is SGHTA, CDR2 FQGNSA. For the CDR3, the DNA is TGTGCCAGCAGCCCCCCTGGAGAGGGCGAGACGCCCCTCCACTTT. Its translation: CASSPPGEGETPLHF.

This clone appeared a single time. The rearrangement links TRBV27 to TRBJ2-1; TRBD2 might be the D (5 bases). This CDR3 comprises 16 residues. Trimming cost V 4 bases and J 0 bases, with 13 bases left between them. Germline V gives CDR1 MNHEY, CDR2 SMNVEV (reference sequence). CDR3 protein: CASSSYGLHSYNEQFF. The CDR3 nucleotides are TGTGCCAGCAGTTCCTACGGACTGCACTCCTACAATGAGCAGTTCTTC.

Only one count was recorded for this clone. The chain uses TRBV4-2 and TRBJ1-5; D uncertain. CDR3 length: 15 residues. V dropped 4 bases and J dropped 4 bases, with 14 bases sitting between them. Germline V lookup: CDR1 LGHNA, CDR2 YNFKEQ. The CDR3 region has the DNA TGTGCCAGCAGCCCTGGACGGGGAGGAAATCAGCCCCAGCATTTT. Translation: CASSPGRGGNQPQHF.

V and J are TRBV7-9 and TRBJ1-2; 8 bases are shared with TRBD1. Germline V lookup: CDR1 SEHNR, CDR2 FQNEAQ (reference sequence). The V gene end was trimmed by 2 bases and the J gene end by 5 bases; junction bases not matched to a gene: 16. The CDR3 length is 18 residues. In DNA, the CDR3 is TGTGCCAGCAGCTTACTCGGGACAGGAAGAATTCCCAATTATGGCTACACCTTC. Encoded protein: CASSLLGTGRIPNYGYTF.

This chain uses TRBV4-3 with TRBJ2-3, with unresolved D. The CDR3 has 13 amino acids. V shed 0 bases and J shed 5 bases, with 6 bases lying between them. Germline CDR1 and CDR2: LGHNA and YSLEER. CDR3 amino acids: CASSQDLGDTQYF. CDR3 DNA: TGCGCCAGCAGCCAAGATCTAGGAGATACGCAGTATTTT.

The CDR3: CATSPEITGNGKLFF. In DNA, the CDR3 is TGTGCCACCAGCCCAGAAATCACAGGGAACGGAAAACTGTTTTTT. The chain links TRBV15 to TRBJ1-4; tentative D call: TRBD1 (6 bases). With 5 bases removed from V and 10 bases from J, the gap between germline ends came to 20 bases. The CDR3 covers 15 residues. Germline CDR1 reads LNHNV; CDR2 reads YYDKDF (reference sequence).

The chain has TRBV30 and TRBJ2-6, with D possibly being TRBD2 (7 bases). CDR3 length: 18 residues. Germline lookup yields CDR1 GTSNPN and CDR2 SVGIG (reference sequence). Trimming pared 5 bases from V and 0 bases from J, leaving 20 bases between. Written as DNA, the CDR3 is TGTGCCTGGGGGGGTCGGGGGGCGTCTCTCTCTGGGGCCAACGTCCTGACTTTC. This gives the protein CAWGGRGASLSGANVLTF.